A single sample gave rise to the 32 T cell receptor beta chains below, sequenced in a study of breast tumors, draining lymph nodes, adjacent tissues. A single record per CDR3 protein comes from TCRdb applying MiXCR to the multiplex PCR reads. The sample shows around 190,000 distinct CDR3 sequences, approximately 30% of them seen only once. Samples came from axillary lymph nodes draining the breast cancer. The specimen was axillary lymph node tissue. The receptors originated from a female donor with breast cancer. Some clones in this sample may be carry-over from other donors' samples.

The chain links TRBV3-1 to TRBJ1-2, with D unclear. This CDR3 has 16 residues. Germline V gene data show CDR1 as LGHDT and CDR2 as YNNKEL (reference sequence). V gave up 3 bases and J gave up 0 bases, with 14 bases separating them. The CDR3 DNA reads as TGTGCCAGCAGCCAGCGGGGTAGAGAGACTAACTATGGCTACACCTTC. It is translated as CASSQRGRETNYGYTF.

This clonotype has a count of ten or more. The V and J genes are TRBV20-1 and TRBJ2-7, with D possibly being TRBD1 (5 bases). CDR1 DFQATT and CDR2 SNEGSKA come from the germline V gene (reference sequence). Between the trimmed V and J ends, which lost 5 bases and 5 bases, there was a span of 13 bases. The CDR3 is made up of 12 amino acids. In nucleotides, the CDR3 is TGCAGTGCTCGACTCGACAGTAACGAGCAGTACTTC. It is translated as CSARLDSNEQYF.

Ten or more counts support this clonotype. V gene TRBV29-1 combines with J gene TRBJ2-1, with TRBD2 matching over 8 bases. Germline CDR1 is SQVTM and CDR2 is ANQGSEA. The CDR3 runs to 18 residues. V shed 4 bases, J shed 3 bases, and the junction held 17 bases outside the gene matches. CDR3 amino acids: CSVVTIPAGGPYYNEQFF. The CDR3 DNA is TGCAGCGTTGTTACCATACCGGCGGGGGGACCTTACTACAATGAGCAGTTCTTC.

This clonotype was observed at least ten times. This CDR3 reads CASSAAGTGTYEQYF. CDR3 in DNA: TGTGCCAGTAGTGCCGCCGGGACAGGCACCTACGAGCAGTACTTC. The gene calls are TRBV19 and TRBJ2-7; 8 bases are a match to TRBD1. Germline assignment: CDR1 LNHDA and CDR2 SQIVND (reference sequence). There are 15 residues in the CDR3. V dropped 5 bases and J dropped 2; count of bases not matched to a gene: 8.

This clonotype turned up a few times. Being one base from a much bigger clone, this may be a read error. V is TRBV18 and J is TRBJ2-2, with D perhaps TRBD1 or TRBD2 (5 bases each). Germline V lookup: CDR1 KGHSH, CDR2 LQKENI. This CDR3 has 16 amino acids. CDR3 amino acids: CASPPPRGVRTGELFF. The CDR3 bases are TGTGCCAGCCCACCACCGAGGGGCGTGCGGACCGGGGAGCTGTTTTTT. Based on the CDR3 plus reference TRBV18 and TRBJ2-2, the full variable domain is NAGVMQNPRHLVRRRGQEARLRCSPMKGHSHVYWYRQLPEEGLKFMVYLQKENIIDESGMPKERFSAEFPKEGPSILRIQQVVRGDSAAYFCASPPPRGVRTGELFFGEGSRLTVL.

In this sample, this clonotype turned up many times. The rearrangement uses TRBV27 and TRBJ2-3; D is perhaps TRBD2 (6 bases). Germline values: CDR1 MNHEY, CDR2 SMNVEV (reference sequence). V shed 5 bases and J shed 6 bases, with 15 bases lying between them. This CDR3 comprises 14 residues. CDR3 coding DNA: TGTGCCAGCAGTACACCAACTAGCATGGATACGCAGTATTTT. The encoded protein is CASSTPTSMDTQYF.

Ten or more counts support this clonotype. The chain links TRBV6-4 to TRBJ2-3; 8 nucleotides agree with TRBD1. CDR1 is MRHNA and CDR2 is SNTAGT in the germline V gene. Trimming removed 3 bases from V and 4 bases from J; junction bases left unmatched: 6. This CDR3 spans 15 amino acids. The CDR3 DNA reads TGTGCCAGCAGTGAGTGGGGCAGGGGGCCAGATACGCAGTATTTT. It codes for CASSEWGRGPDTQYF.

The sample holds many counts of this clonotype. This chain links TRBV5-5 with TRBJ2-5, with D perhaps matching TRBD2 (6 bases). This CDR3 is 14 amino acids long. V lost 7 bases to trimming and J lost 2 bases, with 15 bases between them. CDR1 and CDR2 from the germline V gene are SGHKS and YYEKEE (reference sequence). CDR3 residues: CASCRWGGQETQYF. The CDR3 bases are TGTGCCAGCTGCCGCTGGGGAGGACAAGAGACCCAGTACTTC.

This clonotype showed up many times. The V and J genes are TRBV20-1 and TRBJ2-7; D gene ambiguous. CDR3 length: 14 amino acids. From germline, CDR1 is DFQATT and CDR2 SNEGSKA (reference sequence). Deletions cut 0 bases from V and 2 bases from J, with 11 bases between. The CDR3 region is CSARDRVRAYEQYF. CDR3 nucleotides: TGCAGTGCTAGAGATCGGGTTAGGGCCTACGAGCAGTACTTC.

This clonotype was seen ten or more times. The V and J genes are TRBV9 and TRBJ2-1, with TRBD2 as a possible D gene (5 bases). The V end was cut by 3 bases, the J end by 3 bases, with 13 bases between. The CDR3 has 15 amino acids. Germline CDR1 is SGDLS and CDR2 is YYNGEE. CDR3 residues: CASSGEGSGYNEQFF. As DNA, the CDR3 is TGTGCCAGCAGCGGCGAAGGGAGTGGCTACAATGAGCAGTTCTTC.

Concerning this clonotype itself: A much larger clone lies one base from this, so it may be a read error. This CDR3 is missing its conserved last phenylalanine or tryptophan, likely due to a read error. This chain connects TRBV9 to TRBJ2-1; the D gene is possibly TRBD1 (5 bases). The CDR3 has 14 residues. With 4 bases removed from V and 3 bases from J, the gap between germline ends came to 11 bases. CDR1 and CDR2 (germline): SGDLS, YYNGEE. The CDR3 spells CASSSDSFYNEQFL. The CDR3 DNA reads TGTGCCAGCAGCTCCGACAGCTTCTACAATGAGCAGTTCCTC.

A remark on this clonotype: This may be a read error: a much more frequent sequence differs by one nucleotide. This is likely a read error, given that the CDR3 carries no conserved phenylalanine or tryptophan at its end. The V call is TRBV7-2, the J call TRBJ2-5, with 8 bases matching TRBD1. The CDR3 contains 14 residues. From germline, CDR1 is SGHTA and CDR2 FQGNSA. Losses at the gene ends were 4 bases for V and 1 base for J; bases not matched to a gene: 2. The DNA of the CDR3 is TGTGCCAGCAGCTGGACAGGGACCCAAGAGACCCAGTACCTC. Translated: CASSWTGTQETQYL.

This chain links TRBV15 with TRBJ2-7; TRBD1 matches 7 bases. Germline lookup yields CDR1 LNHNV and CDR2 YYDKDF (reference sequence). This CDR3 has 15 amino acids. V was clipped by 3 bases and J by 2 bases; unmatched bases: 7. Here the CDR3 DNA reads TGTGCCACCAGCAGTGATGGGACAGATCCCTACGAGCAGTACTTC. It encodes CATSSDGTDPYEQYF.

The chain recombines TRBV9 with TRBJ2-2; 8 bases align to TRBD2. From germline, CDR1 is SGDLS and CDR2 YYNGEE. The CDR3 runs to 15 residues. V was pared by 3 bases and J by 7 bases, with 8 bases of the junction left unmatched. The CDR3 nucleotides are TGTGCCAGCAGCGATCGGCGGGGGGCCGACGGGGAGCTGTTTTTT. Its translation is CASSDRRGADGELFF.

The CDR3 protein is CASSSGAFNEKLFF. CDR3 nucleotides: TGTGCCAGCAGTTCCGGGGCCTTTAATGAAAAACTGTTTTTT. V and J are TRBV6-1 and TRBJ1-4, with D possibly TRBD1 on 5 matching bases. From germline, CDR1 is MNHNS and CDR2 SASEGT. V was cut by 5 bases and J by 4 bases, with 11 bases left in between. The CDR3 has 14 residues.

The rearrangement uses TRBV3-1 and TRBJ2-5; perhaps TRBD2 as D (7 bases). Between the trimmed V and J ends, which lost 3 bases and 5 bases, there was a span of 13 bases. Germline V gene lookup returns CDR1 LGHDT and CDR2 YNNKEL (reference sequence). This CDR3 has 14 residues. In DNA form, the CDR3 reads TGTGCCAGCAGCCAGGGGGGGGGCCTGGAGACCCAGTACTTC. This translates into CASSQGGGLETQYF.

This clonotype is classed as medium-sized. V is TRBV7-9 and J is TRBJ2-2, with D perhaps given as TRBD1 or TRBD2 (5 bases each). With 5 bases removed from V and 4 bases from J, the gap between germline ends came to 11 bases. The CDR3 spans 14 residues. Germline-derived CDR1 and CDR2 are SEHNR and FQNEAQ (reference sequence). The CDR3: CASSPGTATGELFF. The CDR3 nucleotides are TGTGCCAGCAGCCCCGGGACCGCCACCGGGGAGCTGTTTTTT.

This clonotype is a singleton in its sample. Since a much larger clone is just one base distant, this may be a read error. The conserved final phenylalanine or tryptophan is absent from the CDR3, which likely points to a read error. The chain is built from TRBV13 and TRBJ2-7; D ambiguous. V lost 6 bases, J lost 4 bases, and 19 bases lay in between. This CDR3 spans 15 amino acids. Germline lookup yields CDR1 PRHDT and CDR2 FYEKMQ (reference sequence). The CDR3 bases are TGTGCCAGCAGAAAAAACCTGGTTACCGGGTACGAGCAGTACTCC. Translated, it gives CASRKNLVTGYEQYS.

This clonotype has a count of ten or more. The chain links TRBV29-1 to TRBJ1-2; the D gene is possibly TRBD1 (5 bases). Germline CDR1 reads SQVTM; CDR2 reads ANQGSEA. Trimming cost V 2 bases and J 7 bases, with 14 bases left between them. The CDR3 covers 13 residues. DNA for the CDR3: TGCAGCGTTGAAAGGGGCGCGGAAGGTGGCTACACCTTC. Translation gives CSVERGAEGGYTF.

Regarding this clonotype: Since a much larger clone is just one base distant, this may be a read error. A read error is likely, as this CDR3 ends without the conserved phenylalanine or tryptophan. This rearrangement joins TRBV13 to TRBJ2-7, with D maybe TRBD1 (5 bases). CDR3 length: 14 residues. Per germline, CDR1 PRHDT and CDR2 FYEKMQ (reference sequence). V lost 6 bases to trimming and J lost 3 bases, with 15 bases between them. The CDR3 bases are TGTGCCAGCAGGTCCCAGGGTAGAGGCTACGAGCAGTACTCC. Protein product: CASRSQGRGYEQYS.

This clonotype was recorded many times. The V and J genes are TRBV29-1 and TRBJ2-7; D may be TRBD2 (6 bases). Trimming shortened V by 6 bases and J by 3 bases, and 12 bases separated the two germline ends. CDR3 size: 12 residues. The germline gives CDR1 SQVTM, CDR2 ANQGSEA. The CDR3 nucleotides read TGCAGCGTGCGGGACTTCGGCTACGAGCAGTACTTC. It codes for CSVRDFGYEQYF.

This clonotype was seen at least ten times. The chain has TRBV2 and TRBJ2-2; tentatively, D is TRBD2 (5 bases). The CDR3 runs 14 residues. Germline lookup yields CDR1 SNHLY and CDR2 FYNNEI. V gave up 7 bases and J gave up 4 bases, with 13 bases separating them. CDR3 DNA: TGTGCCAGCATCAGCTATGGAGGCACCGGGGAGCTGTTTTTT. Translation: CASISYGGTGELFF.

This clonotype came up many times. The chain uses TRBV6-6 and TRBJ1-4; no firm D call. Germline V CDR1 and CDR2: MNHNY, SVGAGI (reference sequence). This CDR3 is built from 14 residues. V was pared by 4 bases and J by 0 bases, with 6 bases between. Written as DNA, the CDR3 is TGTGCCAGCAGTTCCGTTGCAACTAATGAAAAACTGTTTTTT. This encodes CASSSVATNEKLFF.

This clonotype was found many times. This rearrangement joins TRBV20-1 to TRBJ2-7, with 8 bases aligning to TRBD1. Germline V gene lookup returns CDR1 DFQATT and CDR2 SNEGSKA (reference sequence). V lost 5 bases and J lost 3; bases outside the gene matches: 15. This CDR3 has 16 amino acids. CDR3: CSAHEVGDRGLYEQYF. CDR3 DNA: TGCAGTGCTCACGAGGTAGGAGACAGGGGCCTCTACGAGCAGTACTTC.

This clonotype has only one observation. The gene calls are TRBV27 and TRBJ1-2, with D perhaps TRBD1 (6 bases). V dropped 2 bases and J dropped 8 bases, with 12 bases sitting between them. This CDR3 is 13 amino acids long. In germline, CDR1 is MNHEY, CDR2 SMNVEV (reference sequence). The CDR3 DNA follows: TGTGCCAGCAGTTTAACTACAGGGTTCGGCTACACCTTC. It translates to CASSLTTGFGYTF.

This clonotype was observed at least ten times. V is TRBV6-1 and J is TRBJ2-7, with TRBD1 matching 9 bases. This CDR3 has 14 residues. CDR1 is MNHNS and CDR2 is SASEGT in the germline V gene. V lost 8 bases to trimming and J lost 7 bases; unmatched junction nucleotides: 12. CDR3 in DNA: TGTGCCAGCCAACCGGGGGGAGGGACAGGGGAGCAGTACTTC. Protein product: CASQPGGGTGEQYF.

The count of this clonotype is one. A clone one base away is much larger, so this may be a read error. This chain uses TRBV18 with TRBJ2-3; 8 bases are a match to TRBD2. CDR3 length: 17 residues. The V gene's germline CDR1 is KGHSH and CDR2 LQKENI. V gave up 1 base and J gave up 2 bases; unmatched junction bases: 8. The CDR3, as DNA: TGTGCCAGCTCACCACGGGACGGCGGGGGGCCCACAGATACGCAGTATTTT. Translation gives CASSPRDGGGPTDTQYF.

V and J are TRBV7-3 and TRBJ2-3, with 7 bases aligning to TRBD2. The germline gives CDR1 SGHTA, CDR2 FQGTGA. The CDR3 loop spans 15 amino acids. V gave up 3 bases and J gave up 2 bases; unmatched junction bases: 5. The chain's CDR3 is CASSLGGRFTDTQYF. CDR3 nucleotide sequence: TGTGCCAGCAGCTTGGGGGGGAGATTCACAGATACGCAGTATTTT.

This clonotype was observed at least ten times. V and J are TRBV10-3 and TRBJ2-2; TRBD2 aligns across 8 bases. The CDR3 is made up of 15 amino acids. V was pared by 5 bases and J by 4 bases, with 6 bases of the junction left unmatched. CDR1 and CDR2 from the germline V gene are ENHRY and SYGVKD. DNA for the CDR3: TGTGCCATCAGTATGACTAGCGAGCCCACCGGGGAGCTGTTTTTT. This codes for CAISMTSEPTGELFF.

This clonotype was observed at least ten times. This chain uses TRBV7-9 with TRBJ1-5; the D is unclear. Germline CDR1 is SEHNR and CDR2 is FQNEAQ (reference sequence). V was cut by 3 bases and J by 5 bases, with 8 bases left in between. This CDR3 region has 13 residues. The CDR3 bases are TGTGCCAGCAGCTTCGACGGAGATCAGCCCCAGCATTTT. Translation: CASSFDGDQPQHF.

The rearrangement uses TRBV19 and TRBJ2-2; tentatively, D is TRBD1 or TRBD2 (6 bases each). The CDR3 covers 16 residues. CDR1 and CDR2 (germline): LNHDA, SQIVND (reference sequence). Between the trimmed V and J ends, which lost 4 bases and 6 bases, there was a span of 18 bases. CDR3: CASSRVGGRDSGELFF. DNA of the CDR3: TGTGCCAGTAGTAGGGTGGGGGGCAGGGATTCCGGGGAGCTGTTTTTT.

Comments on this clonotype: A much larger clone differs by one base, so this may be a read error. The chain is built from TRBV4-2 and TRBJ2-1, with 7 nucleotides matching TRBD2. Germline CDR1 LGHNA, CDR2 YNFKEQ. This CDR3 has 16 residues. With 1 base clipped from V and 3 bases from J, the junction kept 6 bases outside the gene matches. CDR3 sequence (DNA): TGTGCCAGCAGCCAAGGTTACGGACTAGGCTACAATGAGCAGTTCTTC. Encoded protein: CASSQGYGLGYNEQFF.